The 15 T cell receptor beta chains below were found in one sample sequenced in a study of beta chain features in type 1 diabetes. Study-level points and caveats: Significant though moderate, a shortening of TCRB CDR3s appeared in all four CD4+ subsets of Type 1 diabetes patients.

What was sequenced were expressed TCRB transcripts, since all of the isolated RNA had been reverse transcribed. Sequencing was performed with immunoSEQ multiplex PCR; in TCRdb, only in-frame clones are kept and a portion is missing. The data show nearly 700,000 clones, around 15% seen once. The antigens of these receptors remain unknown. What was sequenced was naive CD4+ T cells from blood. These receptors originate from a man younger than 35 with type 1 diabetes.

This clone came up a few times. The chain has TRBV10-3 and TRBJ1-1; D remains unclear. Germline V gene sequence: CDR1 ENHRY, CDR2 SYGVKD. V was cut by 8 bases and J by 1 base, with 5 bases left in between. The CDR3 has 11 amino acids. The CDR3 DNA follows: TGTGCCATCGGTTGGAACACTGAAGCTTTCTTT. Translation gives CAIGWNTEAFF.

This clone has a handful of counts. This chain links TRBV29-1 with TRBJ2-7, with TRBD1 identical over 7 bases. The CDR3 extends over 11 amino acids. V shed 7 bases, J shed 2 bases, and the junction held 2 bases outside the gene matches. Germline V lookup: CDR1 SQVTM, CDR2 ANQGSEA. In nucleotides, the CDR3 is TGCAGCGCGGGACAGCCCTACGAGCAGTACTTC. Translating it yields CSAGQPYEQYF.

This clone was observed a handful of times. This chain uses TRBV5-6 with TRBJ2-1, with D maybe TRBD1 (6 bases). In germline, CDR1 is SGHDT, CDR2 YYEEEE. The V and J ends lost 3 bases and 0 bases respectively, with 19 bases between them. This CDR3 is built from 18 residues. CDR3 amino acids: CASSSIYRAQASYNEQFF. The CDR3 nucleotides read TGTGCCAGCAGCTCCATTTACAGGGCCCAAGCCTCCTACAATGAGCAGTTCTTC.

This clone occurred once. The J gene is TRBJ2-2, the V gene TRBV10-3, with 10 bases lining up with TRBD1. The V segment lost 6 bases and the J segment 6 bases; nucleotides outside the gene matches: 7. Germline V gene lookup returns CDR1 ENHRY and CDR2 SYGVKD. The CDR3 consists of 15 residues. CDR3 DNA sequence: TGTGCCATCAGACCCGGGACAGGGGACGCCGGGGAGCTGTTTTTT. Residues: CAIRPGTGDAGELFF.

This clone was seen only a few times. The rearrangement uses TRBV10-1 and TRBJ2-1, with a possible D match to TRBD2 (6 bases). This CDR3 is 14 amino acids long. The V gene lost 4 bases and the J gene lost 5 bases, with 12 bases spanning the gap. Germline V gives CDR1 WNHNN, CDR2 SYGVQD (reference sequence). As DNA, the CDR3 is TGCGCCAGCAGTGCTTTTACTAGCAACAATGAGCAGTTCTTC. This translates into CASSAFTSNNEQFF.

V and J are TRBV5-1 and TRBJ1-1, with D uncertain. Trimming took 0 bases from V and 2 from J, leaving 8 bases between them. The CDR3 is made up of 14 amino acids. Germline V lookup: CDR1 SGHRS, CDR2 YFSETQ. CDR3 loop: CASSLEARNTEAFF. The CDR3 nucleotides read TGCGCCAGCAGCTTGGAGGCAAGAAACACTGAAGCTTTCTTT.

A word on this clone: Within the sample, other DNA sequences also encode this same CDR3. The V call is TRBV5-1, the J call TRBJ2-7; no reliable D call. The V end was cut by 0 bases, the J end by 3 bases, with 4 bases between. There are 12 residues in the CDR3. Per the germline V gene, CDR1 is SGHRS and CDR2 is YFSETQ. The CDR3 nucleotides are TGCGCCAGCAGCTTGGTCGGCTACGAGCAGTACTTC. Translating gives CASSLVGYEQYF.

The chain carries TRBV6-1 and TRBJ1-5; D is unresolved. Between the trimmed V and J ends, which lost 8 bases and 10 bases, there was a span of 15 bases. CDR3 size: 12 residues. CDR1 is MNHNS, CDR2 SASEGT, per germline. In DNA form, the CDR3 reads TGTGCCAGCGGCAGTTCGATCAGCCCCCAGCATTTT. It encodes CASGSSISPQHF.

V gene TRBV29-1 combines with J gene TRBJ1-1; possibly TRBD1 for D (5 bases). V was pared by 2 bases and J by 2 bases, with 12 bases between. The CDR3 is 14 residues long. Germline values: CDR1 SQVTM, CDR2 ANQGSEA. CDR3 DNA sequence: TGCAGCGTTGAAACAGGCCCCACCAACACTGAAGCTTTCTTT. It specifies CSVETGPTNTEAFF.

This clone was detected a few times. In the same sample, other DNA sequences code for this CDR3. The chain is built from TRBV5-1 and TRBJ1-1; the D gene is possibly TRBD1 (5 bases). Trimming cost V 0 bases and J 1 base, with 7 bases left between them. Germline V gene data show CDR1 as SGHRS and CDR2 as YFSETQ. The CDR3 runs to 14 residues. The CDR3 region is CASSLAGQNTEAFF. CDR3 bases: TGCGCCAGCAGCTTGGCCGGACAGAACACTGAAGCTTTCTTT. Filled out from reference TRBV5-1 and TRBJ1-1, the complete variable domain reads KAGVTQTPRYLIKTRGQQVTLSCSPISGHRSVSWYQQTPGQGLQFLFEYFSETQRNKGNFPGRFSGRQFSNSRSEMNVSTLELGDSALYLCASSLAGQNTEAFFGQGTRLTVV.

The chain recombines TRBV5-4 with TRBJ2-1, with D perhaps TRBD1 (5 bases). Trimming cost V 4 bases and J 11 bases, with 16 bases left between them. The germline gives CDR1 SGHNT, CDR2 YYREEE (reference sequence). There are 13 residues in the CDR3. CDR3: CASSPSAGIKQFF. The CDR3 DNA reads TGTGCCAGCAGCCCGAGCGCAGGGATTAAGCAGTTCTTC.

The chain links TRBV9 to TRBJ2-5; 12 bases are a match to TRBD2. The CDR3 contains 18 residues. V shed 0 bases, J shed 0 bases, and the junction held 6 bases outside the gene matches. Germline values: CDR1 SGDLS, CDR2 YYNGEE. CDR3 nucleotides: TGTGCCAGCAGCGTAGGAAGGCTAGCGGGGGGGTACCAAGAGACCCAGTACTTC. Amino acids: CASSVGRLAGGYQETQYF.

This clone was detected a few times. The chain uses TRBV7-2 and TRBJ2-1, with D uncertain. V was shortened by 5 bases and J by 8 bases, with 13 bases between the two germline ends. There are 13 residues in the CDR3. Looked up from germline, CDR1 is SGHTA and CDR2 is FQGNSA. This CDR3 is CASSPSVLDEQFF. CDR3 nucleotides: TGTGCCAGCAGCCCCTCTGTCCTCGATGAGCAGTTCTTC.

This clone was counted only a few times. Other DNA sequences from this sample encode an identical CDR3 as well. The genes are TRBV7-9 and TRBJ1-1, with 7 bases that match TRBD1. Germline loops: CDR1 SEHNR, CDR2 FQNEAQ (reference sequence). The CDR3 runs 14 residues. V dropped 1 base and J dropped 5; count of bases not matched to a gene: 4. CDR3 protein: CASSLGQGRTEAFF. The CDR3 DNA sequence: TGTGCCAGCAGCTTAGGACAGGGAAGGACTGAAGCTTTCTTT.

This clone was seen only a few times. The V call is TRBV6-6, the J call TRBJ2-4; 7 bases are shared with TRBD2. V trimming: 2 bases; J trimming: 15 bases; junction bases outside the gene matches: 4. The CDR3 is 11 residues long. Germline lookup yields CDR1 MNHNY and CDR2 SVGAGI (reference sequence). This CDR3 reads CASSYGEGRYF. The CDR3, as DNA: TGTGCCAGCAGTTACGGGGAGGGACGGTACTTC.